This T cell receptor beta chain was retrieved from a study of shared clonotypes between healthy human individuals. The CDR3 loop spans 16 amino acids. After removal of 2 bases from V and 0 bases from J, the junction contained 7 bases not matched to a gene. Germline V gene data show CDR1 as MNHEY and CDR2 as SMNVEV (reference sequence). Profiled with immunoSEQ multiplex PCR; TCRdb holds only in-frame clones, not every one. The sample lists about 1.1 million clones, around 78% seen once, with around 0.47% in the top ten. The chain carries TRBV27 and TRBJ2-7; 7 nucleotides agree with TRBD2. The clonotype comes from a man aged 18 to 29 in good health. Some clones in this sample may be carry-over from other donors' samples. The sequenced sample consisted of memory CD4+ T cells from PBMCs. As for subset: CD45RA-negative fraction. In DNA, the CDR3 is TGTGCCAGCAGTTTACTGGGGGAGCGGGGCTCCTACGAGCAGTACTTC. Protein sequence: CASSLLGERGSYEQYF.